Below, one T cell receptor (beta chain) is given with its context. This sample is part of a study of blood T cell repertoires in COVID-19. Study details: Italy, Spain and the United States were the sources of the convalescent and acute COVID-19 samples. Nucleic acid was either cDNA or gDNA, and it came from T cells, B-cell-depleted T cells, or PBMCs.

The germline gives CDR1 SGHAT, CDR2 FQNNGV. There are 14 residues in the CDR3. Trimming left V 4 bases short and J 6 bases short, with 12 bases between. In the source study's methods: Estimated nucleated cell counts came from reference gene primer amplification. Generated by immunoSEQ multiplex PCR, the TCRdb table keeps only in-frame clones and is missing some. That table gives V, J and clone size, and the DNA gave D and trimming. Among tens of thousands of clones, roughly nine tenths were seen once, and the ten largest hold about 16%. What was sequenced was peripheral blood. The receptor was isolated from a male donor with acute or convalescent COVID-19. This rearrangement joins TRBV11-2 to TRBJ1-4, with D possibly matching TRBD1 (6 bases). This CDR3 is CASSSWDTHEKLFF. The CDR3 DNA is TGTGCCAGCAGCTCATGGGACACCCATGAAAAACTGTTTTTT.